In this sample, the clone carrying this T cell receptor (beta chain) turned up a few times. Antigen specificity is unknown. The sample originates from a study of identifying expanded T cells in peripheral blood. This CDR3 comprises 16 residues. CDR1 is SGHDN, CDR2 FVKESK, per germline. Unmatched junction bases numbered 6, after V lost 1 base and J lost 7 bases. Overall study results and limits: Across healthy donors, higher total template counts meant significantly greater two-week count variance.

During the collection period, no donor immune events like infections were recorded. Data came from immunoSEQ multiplex PCR; TCRdb stores just in-frame clones and leaves some out. The sample records about 100,000 clones, approximately 90% being singletons. This clonotype was obtained from a person aged 18-70 years in good health. This chain connects TRBV14 to TRBJ1-6; 8 nucleotides align to TRBD1. The specimen was blood. The CDR3 DNA sequence: TGTGCCAGCAGCCAAGTTGGGACAGGCGCAAATTCACCCCTCCACTTT. Its protein is CASSQVGTGANSPLHF.